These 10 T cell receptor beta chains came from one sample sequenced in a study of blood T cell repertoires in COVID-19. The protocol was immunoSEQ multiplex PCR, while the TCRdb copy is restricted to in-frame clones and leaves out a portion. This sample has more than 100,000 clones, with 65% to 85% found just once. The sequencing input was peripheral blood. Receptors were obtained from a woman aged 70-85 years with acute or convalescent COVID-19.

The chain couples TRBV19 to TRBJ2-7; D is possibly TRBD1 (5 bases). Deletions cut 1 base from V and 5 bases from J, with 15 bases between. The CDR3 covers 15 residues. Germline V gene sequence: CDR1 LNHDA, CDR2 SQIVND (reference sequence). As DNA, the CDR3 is TGTGCCAGTAGTATAGGTTCAGGGTTAACCCACGAGCAGTACTTC. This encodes CASSIGSGLTHEQYF.

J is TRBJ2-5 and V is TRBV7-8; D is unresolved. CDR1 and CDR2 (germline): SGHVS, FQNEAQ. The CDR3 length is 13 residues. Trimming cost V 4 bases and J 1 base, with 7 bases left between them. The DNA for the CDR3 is TGTGCCAGCAGCTCTGTGGCCCAAGAGACCCAGTACTTC. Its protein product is CASSSVAQETQYF.

The CDR3 coding sequence is TGTGCCAGCAGTGCCGCGGTACGGTCACCCCTCCACTTT. This translates into CASSAAVRSPLHF. The V and J genes are TRBV2 and TRBJ1-6, with unresolved D. The germline gives CDR1 SNHLY, CDR2 FYNNEI. V was cut by 4 bases and J by 10 bases, with 11 bases left in between. The CDR3 contains 13 residues.

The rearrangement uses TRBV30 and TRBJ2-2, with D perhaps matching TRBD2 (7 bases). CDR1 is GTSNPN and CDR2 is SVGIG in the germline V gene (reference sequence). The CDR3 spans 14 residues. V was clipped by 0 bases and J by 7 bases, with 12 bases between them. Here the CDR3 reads CAWSVHGGHGELFF. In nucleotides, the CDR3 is TGTGCCTGGAGTGTACACGGGGGGCACGGGGAGCTGTTTTTT.

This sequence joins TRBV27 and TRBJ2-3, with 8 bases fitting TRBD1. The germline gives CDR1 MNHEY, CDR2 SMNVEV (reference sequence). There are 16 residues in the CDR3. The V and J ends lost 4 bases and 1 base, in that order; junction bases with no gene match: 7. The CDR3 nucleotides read TGTGCCAGCAGTTCCATTCCGGGACAGGGCACAGATACGCAGTATTTT. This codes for CASSSIPGQGTDTQYF.

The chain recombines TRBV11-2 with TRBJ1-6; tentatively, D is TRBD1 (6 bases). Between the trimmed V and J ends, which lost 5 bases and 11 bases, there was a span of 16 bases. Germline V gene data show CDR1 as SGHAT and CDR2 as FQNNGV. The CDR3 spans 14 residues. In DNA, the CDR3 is TGTGCCAGCAGCACGCAGGGGATTAGCACACCCCTCCACTTT. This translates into CASSTQGISTPLHF.

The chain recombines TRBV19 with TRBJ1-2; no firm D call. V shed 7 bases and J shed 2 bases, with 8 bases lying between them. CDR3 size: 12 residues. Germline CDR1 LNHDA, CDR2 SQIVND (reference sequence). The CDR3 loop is CASKAGNYGYTF. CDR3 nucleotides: TGTGCCAGTAAGGCGGGGAACTATGGCTACACCTTC. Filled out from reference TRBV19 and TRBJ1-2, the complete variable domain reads DGGITQSPKYLFRKEGQNVTLSCEQNLNHDAMYWYRQDPGQGLRLIYYSQIVNDFQKGDIAEGYSVSREKKESFPLTVTSAQKNPTAFYLCASKAGNYGYTFGSGTRLTVV.

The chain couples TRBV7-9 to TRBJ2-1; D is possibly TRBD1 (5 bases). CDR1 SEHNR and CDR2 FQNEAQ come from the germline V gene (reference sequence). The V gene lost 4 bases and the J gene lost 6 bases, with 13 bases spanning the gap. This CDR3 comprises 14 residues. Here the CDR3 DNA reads TGTGCCAGCAGCTCGTCTGGTAGGGGCAATGAGCAGTTCTTC. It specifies CASSSSGRGNEQFF.

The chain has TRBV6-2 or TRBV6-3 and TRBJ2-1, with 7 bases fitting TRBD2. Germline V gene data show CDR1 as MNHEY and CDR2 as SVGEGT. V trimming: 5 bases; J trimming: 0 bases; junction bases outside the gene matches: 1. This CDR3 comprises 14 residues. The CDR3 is CASSRTSSYNEQFF. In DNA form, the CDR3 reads TGTGCCAGCAGTCGGACTAGCTCCTACAATGAGCAGTTCTTC.

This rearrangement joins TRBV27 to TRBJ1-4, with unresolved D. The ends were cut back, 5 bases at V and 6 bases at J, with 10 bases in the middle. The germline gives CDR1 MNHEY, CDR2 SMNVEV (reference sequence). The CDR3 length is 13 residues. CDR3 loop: CASSVRRDEKLFF. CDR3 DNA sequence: TGTGCCAGCAGTGTAAGACGGGATGAAAAACTGTTTTTT.